This TCR beta chain came from a study of blood T cells in healthy people across ages. Findings and caveats of the study: Long-lived donors exceeded aged donors in naive CD4+ cells and diversity.

Then a second PCR, running roughly 7 to 11 cycles, was carried out with a sample-barcoded 5' primer and a J-beta primer mix. TCRdb fed the 5' RACE reads into MiXCR, producing one record per CDR3 protein. The data hold over a million distinct CDR3 sequences, with 20% to 25% observed a single time. This clonotype has only a few counts. Its antigen is not known. Trimming shortened V by 0 bases and J by 0 bases, and 9 bases separated the two germline ends. The length of the CDR3 is 15 residues. The V gene's germline CDR1 is DFQATT and CDR2 SNEGSKA (reference sequence). The sample was also linked to a second study, of T cells of mothers and their children. That report notes: For each mother, over 8 million TCR beta CDR3 reads were obtained, and for each child, some 3.1 million.

The V and J genes are TRBV20-1 and TRBJ1-3; D gene uncertain. The specimen was blood. The receptor was derived from a girl between 2 and 10 years old in good health. The CDR3: CSARDPLNSGNTIYF. In nucleotides, the CDR3 is TGCAGTGCTAGAGATCCTCTGAACTCTGGAAACACCATATATTTT.